This T cell receptor beta chain was sequenced for a study of blood T cell repertoires in COVID-19. Across the whole study: Samples representing acute and convalescent COVID-19 were sourced from the United States, Italy and Spain. T cells, B-cell-depleted T cells, or PBMCs supplied cDNA or gDNA.

Germline CDR1 is SGHDT and CDR2 is YYEEEE. V lost 2 bases to trimming and J lost 4 bases; unmatched junction nucleotides: 9. The CDR3 runs to 16 residues. Per the study methods: Amplification of reference gene primers was used by the study to estimate nucleated cell counts. Assay used: immunoSEQ multiplex PCR; TCRdb lists only in-frame clones, some missing. V, J and clone size reflect that table, while D and trimming were determined from the DNA. Seen here are 110,000 to 150,000 clones, roughly four fifths observed once, and the top ten hold about 1.5%. It was within 2 weeks before study entry that exposed participants met a COVID-19 case.

The chain employs TRBV5-6 and TRBJ2-1; 7 positions agree with TRBD2. The receptor was derived from a woman under 30 who had been exposed to COVID-19. The material sequenced was PBMCs or T cells enriched from blood (not recorded which). This CDR3 is CASSFRGGSVYNEQFF. CDR3 DNA sequence: TGTGCCAGCAGCTTCCGGGGCGGGAGTGTGTACAATGAGCAGTTCTTC.